This T cell receptor beta chain was observed in a study of CD8+ T cells in alopecia areata listed by TCRdb under 2018. Regarding the research as a whole: Treated patients were enrolled in an open-label pilot trial of oral tofacitinib, 5 to 10 mg twice daily, for moderate-to-severe alopecia areata. TCRbeta CDR3 regions were amplified by immunoSEQ multiplex PCR using 35 Vbeta forward and 13 Jbeta reverse primers. RNA came from the PAXgene miRNA kit for fixed scalp, the miRNeasy kit for PBMCs, and the RNeasy kit for mouse skin. To study T cell clonal expansion in alopecia areata, the researchers applied high-throughput TCRbeta sequencing to both the C3H/HeJ mouse model and human patients. Scalp clonality was compared among normal scalp (n=4), patchy alopecia areata scalp (n=8), and alopecia totalis/universalis scalp (n=8). The SALT score, which quantifies the percentage of affected scalp surface area, was used to measure disease severity in treated patients. Human TCRbeta sequencing covered scalp tissue and sorted CD4+ and CD8+ peripheral blood T cells from patchy and totalis/universalis alopecia areata patients and healthy controls. Patients stayed on tofacitinib for 6 to 18 months and then had 6 months of follow-up off drug so that delayed response and recurrence could be assessed. Patients on tofacitinib were biopsied at baseline and after 4 and 24 weeks of treatment, and several of the patients also had a later scalp biopsy.

This clone came up a few times. This receptor's antigen is unknown. The input lacks base qualities; no much larger clone sits a single base away. The same CDR3 can be traced to other DNA sequences in this sample. The protocol used for the library was the immunoSEQ multiplex PCR assay. RNA was extracted from all samples and reverse transcribed into cDNA, which served as template for TCR sequencing. SuperScript III was used for first-strand cDNA synthesis, primed with a 2:1 mix of oligo-dT and random hexamers. A synthetic immune receptor repertoire was used to measure amplification bias, and any remaining bias was corrected computationally. In the paper's pipeline: Raw reads were preprocessed for error removal, and CDR3 was defined according to IMGT conventions as running from the conserved cysteine to phenylalanine. To get clonality, Shannon entropy was normalized by log2 of the number of productive unique TCRs and the result was subtracted from 1. Scalp TCRbeta sequences were cross-referenced with sorted blood CD4 and CD8 repertoires so that the CD4 or CD8 identity of scalp clones could be inferred. The table comes from immuneACCESS by way of TCRdb, which keeps in-frame sequences with V and J called. Part of the clones is missing from these tables; in studies checked, under half for an unresolved V gene and the rest for unknown reasons. The V and J calls and clone size are taken from that table; D and trimming were inferred from the DNA. This sample gives some 80,000 clones in total; around 61% of them show up just once. The ten largest clones represent around 20% of the sample.

Overall results and qualifications from the work: Because the treated cohort was small and had only one nonresponder, larger studies are needed to examine links between baseline CD8+ expansion and response. Scalp TCR repertoire analysis is complicated because resident alphabeta T cells in normal human skin are also sequenced, whereas mouse skin is dominated by gammadelta T cells. Many expanded lesional clones persisted in scalp and blood during tofacitinib treatment, which may partly explain relapse after stopping treatment. Scalp clonality and the number of expanded CD8+ clones among the top 100 scalp clones were significantly decreased by tofacitinib. Higher clonality and more expanded CD8+ clones were observed in lesional scalp than in normal scalp, particularly in alopecia totalis/universalis, a finding suggestive of antigenic drive. TCR sequences shared between patients were less clear than in mice, possibly partly because of HLA diversity in the patient population.

V gives up 5 bases and J gives up 1 base, and the segment between their germline ends measures 8 bases. Reading the germline V gene (reference sequence) gives CDR1 SEHNR and CDR2 FQNEAQ. Including cysteine and phenylalanine, the CDR3 has 13 amino acids. Only CDR3 DNA remains: 39 bases, in frame from the first base. This specimen's time point label, per the study, means: 20 to 30 weeks on oral tofacitinib. The treatment or condition label of this sample denotes: oral pan-JAK inhibitor, 5-10 mg twice daily. Lesional scalp punch biopsies and peripheral blood were obtained from alopecia areata patients. After PBMCs were isolated by density centrifugation and stained for CD3, CD4 and CD8, a FACSAria was used to sort CD4+ and CD8+ T cells.

The origin of this receptor is a human donor with alopecia areata. This chain is built from TRBV7-9 and TRBJ1-1, with the identity of the D gene unclear. This specimen consisted of CD8+ T cells sorted from blood, obtained at week 24, from a patient treated with tofacitinib. The DNA sequence follows: TGTGCCAGCAGCCCCCCCGGGAACACTGAAGCTTTCTTT. Its protein reads: CASSPPGNTEAFF.